A selection of T cell receptor beta chains follows, all from one sample in a study of technical replicates of blood from several donors. Clones were sequenced by immunoSEQ multiplex PCR, and TCRdb holds only the in-frame ones, with some missing. The data show roughly 73,000 clones, with just over 90% seen just once and over 0.2% held by the top ten. Sequences were obtained from T cells isolated from PBMCs. Receptors were obtained from a human donor in good health. Each CDR3 is given without its conserved first and last residue. Expanded clones are given a class, and other clones once, few, many or no size at all.

j_gene: TRBJ1-5
v_gene: TRBV29-1
abundance: .
CDR3aa: SAVSGVNQPQH

j_gene: TRBJ2-5
v_gene: TRBV29-1
abundance: .
CDR3aa: SVGVAGGAQETQY

j_gene: TRBJ1-5
v_gene: TRBV5-4
abundance: .
CDR3aa: ASSFSGQGAHQPQH

j_gene: TRBJ1-1
v_gene: TRBV7-8
abundance: once
CDR3aa: ASSPHRVMNTEAF

j_gene: TRBJ1-5
v_gene: TRBV5-5
abundance: .
CDR3aa: ASSSYMGQGQMGNQPQH

j_gene: TRBJ2-2
v_gene: TRBV5-1
abundance: once
CDR3aa: ASSLSGGVGELF

j_gene: TRBJ1-1
v_gene: TRBV5-1
abundance: .
CDR3aa: ASSLYKDSMNTEAF

j_gene: TRBJ2-7
v_gene: TRBV6-5
abundance: .
CDR3aa: ASSYSTSGSYEQY

j_gene: TRBJ2-7
v_gene: TRBV5-1
abundance: .
CDR3aa: ASSLRGNYEQY

j_gene: TRBJ1-5
v_gene: TRBV19
abundance: once
CDR3aa: ASSMRGNEPQH

j_gene: TRBJ2-7
v_gene: TRBV30
abundance: .
CDR3aa: ACGLALSYEQY

j_gene: TRBJ1-1
v_gene: TRBV9
abundance: .
CDR3aa: ASSPPRVRVAF

j_gene: TRBJ2-3
v_gene: TRBV5-4
abundance: .
CDR3aa: ASSWGQYTDTQY

j_gene: TRBJ2-5
v_gene: TRBV25-1
abundance: .
CDR3aa: ASSEMVKGQYYQETQY

j_gene: TRBJ1-2
v_gene: TRBV7-9
abundance: .
CDR3aa: ASSLAGGARDYGYT

j_gene: TRBJ2-6
v_gene: TRBV6-5
abundance: once
CDR3aa: ASSYSEVDGANVLT

j_gene: TRBJ1-1
v_gene: TRBV4-1
abundance: .
CDR3aa: ASSQENRGAEAF

j_gene: TRBJ2-1
v_gene: TRBV4-1
abundance: .
CDR3aa: ASSQQRGENNEQF

j_gene: TRBJ2-5
v_gene: TRBV7-6
abundance: .
CDR3aa: ASSFSGGAEETQY

j_gene: TRBJ1-5
v_gene: TRBV6-5
abundance: .
CDR3aa: ASSYSTAHQPQH

j_gene: TRBJ2-7
v_gene: TRBV5-6
abundance: .
CDR3aa: ASSFRGVGAYEQY

j_gene: TRBJ1-5
v_gene: TRBV27
abundance: .
CDR3aa: ASRTDSHSNQPQH

j_gene: TRBJ1-1
v_gene: TRBV19
abundance: .
CDR3aa: ASVLIQQGANTEAF

j_gene: TRBJ1-5
v_gene: TRBV30
abundance: few
CDR3aa: AWSVGGGSDQPQH

j_gene: TRBJ1-1
v_gene: TRBV13
abundance: .
CDR3aa: ASSGRGRGNTEAF

j_gene: TRBJ1-4
v_gene: TRBV18
abundance: .
CDR3aa: ASSPRQSTNEKLF